One sample yielded the 5 T cell receptor beta chains listed below, sequenced in a study of cytomegalovirus exposure and HLA in healthy donors. The PCR had 60 Vbeta and 13 Jbeta primers. TCRdb keeps only in-frame clones here, not all; method: immunoSEQ multiplex PCR. The sample has about 200,000 clones; roughly 85% are singletons. The sample taken for sequencing was PBMCs. Every receptor here comes from a woman aged 25 to 39 in good health and CMV-seropositive.

CDR3 bases: TGTGCCAGCAGACGAGTTGCAACTAATGAAAAACTGTTTTTT. As protein: CASRRVATNEKLFF. The chain uses TRBV6-5 and TRBJ1-4; D unresolved. Per germline, CDR1 MNHEY and CDR2 SVGAGI. The V gene lost 6 bases and the J gene lost 0 bases, with 8 bases spanning the gap. This CDR3 comprises 14 residues.

The chain carries TRBV11-3 and TRBJ2-3, with D possibly TRBD1 on 5 matching bases. CDR1 SGHNT and CDR2 YENEEA come from the germline V gene. The V gene lost 3 bases and the J gene lost 1 base, with 14 bases spanning the gap. This CDR3 is built from 16 residues. DNA of the CDR3: TGTGCCAGCAGCTTGGGCCTGACAGTTGGCACAGATACGCAGTATTTT. This codes for CASSLGLTVGTDTQYF. Combining the CDR3 with reference TRBV11-3 and TRBJ2-3 gives the whole variable domain EAGVVQSPRYKIIEKKQPVAFWCNPISGHNTLYWYLQNLGQGPELLIRYENEEAVDDSQLPKDRFSAERLKGVDSTLKIQPAELGDSAVYLCASSLGLTVGTDTQYFGPGTRLTVL.

This chain uses TRBV18 with TRBJ2-3; D not resolved. The CDR3 has 13 residues. Per germline, CDR1 KGHSH and CDR2 LQKENI. Trimming took 3 bases from V and 0 from J, leaving 4 bases between them. CDR3 sequence: CASSPSSTDTQYF. In DNA, the CDR3 is TGTGCCAGCTCACCGAGCAGCACAGATACGCAGTATTTT.

This rearrangement joins TRBV2 to TRBJ1-5; 7 nucleotides align to TRBD1. This CDR3 comprises 13 residues. Unmatched junction bases numbered 5, after V lost 6 bases and J lost 6 bases. Germline V CDR1 and CDR2: SNHLY, FYNNEI. CDR3 DNA sequence: TGTGCCAGCAGAGACAGGGAAGGTCAGCCCCAGCATTTT. This sequence encodes CASRDREGQPQHF. Filled out from reference TRBV2 and TRBJ1-5, the complete variable domain reads EPEVTQTPSHQVTQMGQEVILRCVPISNHLYFYWYRQILGQKVEFLVSFYNNEISEKSEIFDDQFSVERPDGSNFTLKIRSTKLEDSAMYFCASRDREGQPQHFGDGTRLSIL.

The CDR3 DNA follows: TGTGCCTGGAGTGTGAACAGGGGCGATCAGCCCCAGCATTTT. Amino acids: CAWSVNRGDQPQHF. This sequence joins TRBV30 and TRBJ1-5; TRBD1 matches 7 bases. The CDR3 runs 14 residues. J was trimmed by 5 bases and V by 0 bases; bases with no gene match: 4. Germline V gene lookup returns CDR1 GTSNPN and CDR2 SVGIG (reference sequence).